The 17 T cell receptor beta chains below were found in one sample sequenced in a study of early T cells in non-severe SARS-CoV-2 infection. Each CDR3 protein gets one entry after TCRdb re-called the 5' RACE reads with MiXCR. The sample consists of approximately 70,000 distinct CDR3 sequences, around 10% of them appearing once. The sample consisted of whole blood. The receptors here all came from an adult who was a healthcare worker with PCR-confirmed SARS-CoV-2 infection or an uninfected control (not recorded which).

The chain recombines TRBV10-2 with TRBJ2-1; TRBD2 agrees at 10 bases. This CDR3 contains 18 residues. Germline V lookup: CDR1 WSHSY, CDR2 SAAADI. V trimming: 0 bases; J trimming: 6 bases; junction bases outside the gene matches: 11. CDR3 protein: CASSESRYRTSGLNEQFF. Written as DNA, the CDR3 is TGCGCCAGCAGTGAGTCGAGGTACCGGACTAGCGGACTCAATGAGCAGTTCTTC.

This clonotype was seen a handful of times. The V gene is TRBV6-5, the J gene TRBJ1-4; D ambiguous. Germline V lookup: CDR1 MNHEY, CDR2 SVGAGI. V lost 2 bases to trimming and J lost 7 bases, with 14 bases between them. CDR3 length: 15 amino acids. For the CDR3, the DNA is TGTGCCAGCAGTTACGATCCCGCCCTGGGTGAAAAACTGTTTTTT. It is translated as CASSYDPALGEKLFF.

Ten or more counts support this clonotype. This chain uses TRBV21-1 with TRBJ2-7. TRBV21-1 corresponds to a pseudogene. CDR3 length equals 15 residues. The CDR3 loop is CASSEWVQRGHEQYF. The CDR3 nucleotides read TGTGCCAGCAGCGAGTGGGTACAGCGAGGCCACGAGCAGTACTTC.

In regard to this clonotype: A much larger clonotype is one base distant, so this may be a read error. The chain couples TRBV5-1 to TRBJ1-3, with D hard to call. Per the germline V gene, CDR1 is SGHRS and CDR2 is YFSETQ. The CDR3 runs 15 residues. CDR3 loop: CASTLASGSGDTIYF. The CDR3 DNA follows: TGCGCCAGCACCCTTGCGTCGGGCTCTGGAGACACCATATATTTT.

This clonotype was seen only a few times. This chain uses TRBV5-1 with TRBJ2-7; the D gene is possibly TRBD2 (5 bases). V gave up 6 bases and J gave up 2 bases, with 15 bases separating them. The CDR3 has 14 amino acids. CDR1 is SGHRS and CDR2 is YFSETQ in the germline V gene. The DNA of the CDR3 is TGCGCCAGCACCTGGGAGACGGGCGCCTACGAGCAGTACTTC. This sequence encodes CASTWETGAYEQYF.

This clonotype occurred a few times. This chain links TRBV5-1 with TRBJ1-2, with a tentative D call TRBD1 (5 bases). This CDR3 is 13 amino acids long. With 4 bases removed from V and 0 bases from J, the gap between germline ends came to 7 bases. From germline, CDR1 is SGHRS and CDR2 YFSETQ. CDR3 protein: CASSQTANYGYTF. CDR3 nucleotides: TGCGCCAGCAGCCAGACAGCTAACTATGGCTACACCTTC.

This clonotype was observed a handful of times. V and J are TRBV4-1 and TRBJ2-5; 9 bases line up with TRBD2. There are 15 residues in the CDR3. J gave up 4 bases and V 1 base, and 4 bases lay outside the gene matches. The germline CDR1 and CDR2 sequences are MGHRA and YSYEKL. The CDR3 spells CASSQVAGVGETQYF. DNA for the CDR3: TGCGCCAGCAGCCAAGTAGCGGGAGTGGGAGAGACCCAGTACTTC.

This clonotype was seen only a few times. The rearrangement uses TRBV12-3 or TRBV12-4 and TRBJ2-7, with D tentatively TRBD1 or TRBD2 (5 bases each). V was clipped by 6 bases and J by 6 bases, with 12 bases between them. The CDR3 sequence is 12 residues long. The CDR3 loop reads CASRRGDTEQYF. The CDR3 DNA sequence: TGTGCCAGCAGGAGGGGCGACACCGAGCAGTACTTC.

The chain recombines TRBV7-2 with TRBJ2-6; D is undetermined. CDR1 and CDR2 (germline): SGHTA, FQGNSA. CDR3 length: 17 amino acids. Trimming left V 1 base short and J 5 bases short, with 15 bases between. The CDR3 coding sequence is TGTGCCAGCAGCTTAGATTCCACAGTCTTCAGGGCCAACGTCCTGACTTTC. Amino acid sequence: CASSLDSTVFRANVLTF.

This clonotype was detected many times. The V call is TRBV9, the J call TRBJ2-7, with D maybe TRBD2 (5 bases). V lost 6 bases and J lost 2, with 15 bases in between. Looked up from germline, CDR1 is SGDLS and CDR2 is YYNGEE. The CDR3 spans 14 residues. CDR3 loop: CASTQRGEPYEQYF. The CDR3 DNA follows: TGTGCCAGCACCCAACGTGGGGAGCCCTACGAGCAGTACTTC.

The chain couples TRBV14 to TRBJ2-7, with D possibly called TRBD1 or TRBD2 (6 bases each). Looked up from germline, CDR1 is SGHDN and CDR2 is FVKESK. This CDR3 comprises 14 residues. Trimming removed 0 bases at V and 6 bases at J, with 12 bases between. The CDR3, as DNA: TGTGCCAGCAGCCAAGACAGGGGAGGCCTCGAGCAGTACTTC. It translates to CASSQDRGGLEQYF. Supplemented by reference TRBV14 and TRBJ2-7, the full variable domain reads EAGVTQFPSHSVIEKGQTVTLRCDPISGHDNLYWYRRVMGKEIKFLLHFVKESKQDESGMPNNRFLAERTGGTYSTLKVQPAELEDSGVYFCASSQDRGGLEQYFGPGTRLTVT.

This clonotype was detected many times. The DNA of the CDR3 is TGTGCCAGCAGCCACCGGGGGAATGGGGCCAACGTCCTGACTTTC. This gives the protein CASSHRGNGANVLTF. The chain couples TRBV7-8 to TRBJ2-6; D is perhaps TRBD2 (6 bases). There are 15 residues in the CDR3. The V gene's germline CDR1 is SGHVS and CDR2 FQNEAQ. Trimming removed 5 bases at V and 3 bases at J, with 11 bases between.

At least ten counts were recorded for this clonotype. This rearrangement joins TRBV20-1 to TRBJ2-1, with 13 nucleotides matching TRBD2. This CDR3 spans 16 amino acids. J was trimmed by 8 bases and V by 6 bases; bases with no gene match: 13. Germline V gene sequence: CDR1 DFQATT, CDR2 SNEGSKA (reference sequence). The DNA of the CDR3 is TGCAGTGCAACGGGACTAGCGGGATTCGGCCTCCATGAGCAGTTCTTC. Its translation is CSATGLAGFGLHEQFF.

This clonotype was recorded at least ten times. This chain uses TRBV6-4 with TRBJ1-1; D is uncertain. The V gene lost 5 bases and the J gene lost 1 base, with 8 bases spanning the gap. Germline loops: CDR1 MRHNA, CDR2 SNTAGT. This CDR3 contains 13 residues. CDR3 DNA sequence: TGTGCCAGCAGTTCCGACTGGAACACTGAAGCTTTCTTT. It encodes CASSSDWNTEAFF.

This clonotype turned up a few times. The chain links TRBV7-6 to TRBJ1-1; 8 positions match TRBD1. Trimming at V came to 3 bases and at J to 5 bases, leaving 8 bases not matched to a gene. Germline-derived CDR1 and CDR2 are SGHVS and FNYEAQ. The CDR3 loop spans 15 amino acids. CDR3 residues: CASSLSQGARTEAFF. DNA of the CDR3: TGTGCCAGCAGCTTGTCCCAGGGGGCTAGGACTGAAGCTTTCTTT. Full variable domain (missing parts from reference TRBV7-6 and TRBJ1-1): GAGVSQSPRYKVTKRGQDVALRCDPISGHVSLYWYRQALGQGPEFLTYFNYEAQQDKSGLPNDRFSAERPEGSISTLTIQRTEQRDSAMYRCASSLSQGARTEAFFGQGTRLTVV.

There are many counts of this clonotype. The chain carries TRBV20-1 and TRBJ1-2; a possible D gene is TRBD1 (5 bases). The CDR3 consists of 13 residues. The ends were cut back, 0 bases at V and 5 bases at J, with 10 bases in the middle. Germline V CDR1 and CDR2: DFQATT, SNEGSKA (reference sequence). The CDR3 loop reads CSAREGVRYGYTF. For the CDR3, the DNA is TGCAGTGCTAGAGAGGGGGTTAGGTATGGCTACACCTTC.

In this sample, this clonotype turned up many times. The CDR3 bases are TGTGCCAGCAGCTTAACGAGAGACAGGGGGGTTTATGGCTACACCTTC. The encoded protein is CASSLTRDRGVYGYTF. V gene TRBV7-3 combines with J gene TRBJ1-2; 9 bases are shared with TRBD1. The V segment lost 0 bases and the J segment 5 bases; nucleotides outside the gene matches: 7. The CDR3 runs 16 residues. CDR1 and CDR2 from the germline V gene are SGHTA and FQGTGA.